A single sample gave rise to the 29 T cell receptor beta chains below, sequenced in a study of Graves' ophthalmopathy and Graves' hyperthyroidism. Using RNA transcripts, the TCR beta CDR3 regions were amplified. HTBI-primed first-round RT-PCR preceded second-round multiplex PCR. In TCRdb, the multiplex PCR reads were re-called with MiXCR into one record per CDR3 protein. The sample shows about 700,000 distinct CDR3 sequences, over 40% of them seen only once. Sequencing was carried out using peripheral blood. The receptors were gathered from an adult man with Graves' ophthalmopathy.

The chain recombines TRBV7-9 with TRBJ2-5; TRBD2 agrees at 8 bases. The CDR3 length is 14 residues. Per germline, CDR1 SEHNR and CDR2 FQNEAQ (reference sequence). With 4 bases clipped from V and 6 bases from J, the junction kept 7 bases outside the gene matches. Here the CDR3 DNA reads TGTGCCAGCAGCTCCCGGGGGGGGAAAAAGACCCAGTACTTC. Residues: CASSSRGGKKTQYF.

This clonotype was seen at least ten times. The CDR3 bases are TGTGCCAGCAGCTTAGGACAGGGTTCGATCTCCTACGAGCAGTACTTC. Encoded protein: CASSLGQGSISYEQYF. The chain couples TRBV7-9 to TRBJ2-7; TRBD1 aligns across 7 bases. Germline V gives CDR1 SEHNR, CDR2 FQNEAQ (reference sequence). The CDR3 extends over 16 amino acids. The V gene end was trimmed by 1 base and the J gene end by 0 bases; junction bases not matched to a gene: 6.

A word on this clonotype: A read error may account for a junction end that differs from germline. The V call is TRBV10-3, the J call TRBJ1-5; D not resolved. CDR1 ENHRY and CDR2 SYGVKD come from the germline V gene. The CDR3 totals 12 residues. CDR3 nucleotide sequence: TGTGCCAGCAGTTACCGAGGGCCCGACGAGCATTTT. It specifies CASSYRGPDEHF.

In this sample, this clonotype turned up a few times. V and J are TRBV9 and TRBJ2-7, with 8 nucleotides matching TRBD1. Germline CDR1 and CDR2: SGDLS and YYNGEE. The CDR3 is 14 amino acids. V trimming: 3 bases; J trimming: 3 bases; junction bases outside the gene matches: 5. The CDR3 bases are TGTGCCAGCAGCGAGACAGGGGTGGGCTACGAGCAGTACTTC. The encoded protein is CASSETGVGYEQYF.

This clonotype was seen a handful of times. The chain carries TRBV12-3 or TRBV12-4 and TRBJ1-5; a possible D gene is TRBD1 (6 bases). This CDR3 spans 14 amino acids. Trimming shortened V by 4 bases and J by 3 bases, and 10 bases separated the two germline ends. The CDR3 region is CASSYGQNNQPQHF. The CDR3 bases are TGTGCCAGCAGTTACGGACAGAACAATCAGCCCCAGCATTTT.

This clonotype was observed many times. V gene TRBV12-3 or TRBV12-4 combines with J gene TRBJ1-1, with D unresolved. The length of the CDR3 is 15 residues. V lost 3 bases to trimming and J lost 4 bases, with 15 bases between them. CDR3 sequence reads: CASSFRQSHGTEAFF. In DNA, the CDR3 is TGTGCCAGCAGTTTTCGTCAATCACATGGCACTGAAGCTTTCTTT.

V gene TRBV20-1 combines with J gene TRBJ1-5; 10 bases agree with TRBD1. The J segment lost 5 bases and the V segment lost 6 bases, leaving 10 bases of the junction unmatched. The CDR3 contains 15 residues. Germline V gene lookup returns CDR1 DFQATT and CDR2 SNEGSKA (reference sequence). This chain's CDR3 is CSAVSGTGEDQPQHF. The CDR3 nucleotides are TGCAGTGCCGTGTCAGGGACAGGGGAAGATCAGCCCCAGCATTTT.

This clonotype appeared many times. The chain links TRBV10-3 to TRBJ1-6; 10 positions agree with TRBD1. Looked up from germline, CDR1 is ENHRY and CDR2 is SYGVKD. There are 16 residues in the CDR3. V shed 0 bases, J shed 11 bases, and the junction held 7 bases outside the gene matches. The CDR3 sequence is CAISESWGQGRAPLHF. The DNA of the CDR3 is TGTGCCATCAGTGAGTCGTGGGGACAGGGGCGGGCACCCCTCCACTTT.

As to this clonotype: A read error may be the cause here, since a much bigger clone is one base away. V usage is TRBV6-6 and J usage is TRBJ1-5; D might be TRBD1 (5 bases). The CDR3 extends over 12 amino acids. Germline CDR1 reads MNHNY; CDR2 reads SVGAGI (reference sequence). V lost 8 bases, J lost 0 bases, and 5 bases lay in between. CDR3 bases: TGTGCCAGCCAGGGTAGCAATCAGCCCCAGCATTTT. Translation gives CASQGSNQPQHF.

This chain uses TRBV10-3 with TRBJ1-5, with a tentative D call TRBD1 (5 bases). V gave up 4 bases and J gave up 7 bases, with 14 bases separating them. Looked up from germline, CDR1 is ENHRY and CDR2 is SYGVKD. The CDR3 contains 14 residues. CDR3 residues: CAISARRQGQPQHF. CDR3 nucleotides: TGTGCCATCAGTGCTAGGAGGCAGGGACAGCCCCAGCATTTT.

The genes are TRBV19 and TRBJ2-2; D tentatively reads TRBD1 or TRBD2 (7 bases each). From germline, CDR1 is LNHDA and CDR2 SQIVND (reference sequence). The CDR3 loop spans 15 amino acids. V lost 11 bases, J lost 5 bases, and 21 bases lay in between. The CDR3 sequence: CAWGGGRSTTGELFF. The CDR3 DNA is TGTGCCTGGGGAGGGGGCAGGAGCACGACCGGGGAGCTGTTTTTT.

This clonotype was detected many times. V usage is TRBV12-5 and J usage is TRBJ1-2; TRBD1 agrees at 7 bases. The CDR3 loop spans 11 amino acids. Per the germline V gene, CDR1 is LGHNT and CDR2 is FRNRAP. V shed 10 bases and J 4 bases; nucleotides not matched to a gene: 3. The CDR3 sequence: CAIGTVYGYTF. The CDR3 nucleotides are TGTGCTATTGGGACAGTCTATGGCTACACCTTC.

About this clonotype itself: This may arise from a read error, as a much more abundant clone is one base away. The chain is built from TRBV7-4 and TRBJ2-7; 8 bases line up with TRBD1. CDR1 and CDR2 (germline): SGHVT, SQSDAQ. The CDR3 covers 14 residues. CDR3 sequence (DNA): TGCGCCAGCAGCCAAGTGGGACAGGCCTACGAGCAGTACTTC. It yields the protein CASSQVGQAYEQYF.

This clonotype was observed many times. The chain has TRBV20-1 and TRBJ1-6; TRBD1 agrees at 9 bases. This CDR3 has 14 residues. V lost 5 bases and J lost 10; bases outside the gene matches: 9. Germline CDR1 is DFQATT and CDR2 is SNEGSKA (reference sequence). The CDR3 spells CSAPRTGDRSPLHF. The DNA of the CDR3 is TGCAGTGCTCCCCGGACAGGGGATAGATCACCCCTCCACTTT.

This chain uses TRBV29-1 with TRBJ2-5; D possibly uses TRBD1 or TRBD2 (5 bases each). V lost 6 bases and J 5 bases, leaving 13 bases between the germline ends. The V gene's germline CDR1 is SQVTM and CDR2 ANQGSEA. The CDR3 runs 12 residues. The chain's CDR3 is CSVQGVGETQYF. In DNA, the CDR3 is TGCAGCGTCCAGGGAGTCGGGGAGACCCAGTACTTC.

This clonotype has a count of ten or more. The chain recombines TRBV5-6 with TRBJ1-6; D is possibly TRBD1 (6 bases). This CDR3 region has 14 residues. The ends were cut back, 4 bases at V and 9 bases at J, with 14 bases in the middle. CDR1 is SGHDT, CDR2 YYEEEE, per germline. Written as DNA, the CDR3 is TGTGCCAGCAGCGGAGTCTACAGGGTTTCACCCCTCCACTTT. It translates to CASSGVYRVSPLHF.

The V call is TRBV7-9, the J call TRBJ2-5; 10 bases are shared with TRBD1. The CDR3 loop spans 16 amino acids. From germline, CDR1 is SEHNR and CDR2 FQNEAQ (reference sequence). J was trimmed by 5 bases and V by 4 bases; bases with no gene match: 10. The CDR3 coding sequence is TGTGCCAGCAGCTCCCTCGACAGGGGGCTATTCGAGACCCAGTACTTC. Translation: CASSSLDRGLFETQYF.

V usage is TRBV29-1 and J usage is TRBJ2-7; TRBD1 matches at 9 bases. The CDR3 totals 15 residues. CDR1 SQVTM and CDR2 ANQGSEA come from the germline V gene. Written as DNA, the CDR3 is TGCAGTGTCGCGGAGTTCGGGGACAGGGCCCTTGAGCAGTACTTC. It yields the protein CSVAEFGDRALEQYF.

The chain links TRBV7-2 to TRBJ2-6, with TRBD2 as a possible D gene (5 bases). From germline, CDR1 is SGHTA and CDR2 FQGNSA. This CDR3 has 12 amino acids. V was cut by 7 bases and J by 10 bases, with 11 bases left in between. The CDR3 region is CASNSGVNVLTF. In nucleotides, the CDR3 is TGTGCCAGCAACTCCGGGGTAAACGTCCTGACTTTC.

The chain couples TRBV5-1 to TRBJ2-3; D may be TRBD2 (5 bases). Germline V lookup: CDR1 SGHRS, CDR2 YFSETQ. The CDR3 is 15 residues long. V gave up 4 bases and J gave up 4 bases, with 16 bases separating them. The CDR3 sequence: CASSPDVGNPDTQYF. CDR3 coding DNA: TGCGCCAGCAGCCCGGACGTCGGGAATCCAGATACGCAGTATTTT.

This clonotype appeared a few times. This chain links TRBV27 with TRBJ2-7; 14 bases are shared with TRBD2. CDR1 and CDR2 from the germline V gene are MNHEY and SMNVEV (reference sequence). The CDR3 extends over 15 amino acids. V shed 8 bases and J 9 bases; nucleotides not matched to a gene: 12. The CDR3 DNA reads TGTGCCAGCGCCGATGGGACTAGCGGGGGCTTCCCGCAGTACTTC. Translation gives CASADGTSGGFPQYF.

This clonotype has ten or more counts. This chain joins TRBV3-1 and TRBJ1-1; D unresolved. Germline values: CDR1 LGHDT, CDR2 YNNKEL (reference sequence). Trimming removed 1 base at V and 6 bases at J, with 12 bases between. There are 14 residues in the CDR3. CDR3 protein: CASSQAHDRPEAFF. The CDR3 DNA is TGTGCCAGCAGCCAAGCTCACGATCGCCCTGAAGCTTTCTTT.

This chain connects TRBV12-3 or TRBV12-4 to TRBJ2-5; 9 positions match TRBD2. The ends lost 10 bases at V and 1 base at J; junction bases unmatched: 10. This CDR3 has 15 amino acids. The CDR3 DNA reads TGTGCCACCGGAGCGGGGGGACAGATCCAAGAGACCCAGTACTTC. This sequence encodes CATGAGGQIQETQYF.

The chain carries TRBV27 and TRBJ2-7; 11 nucleotides agree with TRBD1. The CDR3 has 16 residues. The ends lost 4 bases at V and 6 bases at J; junction bases unmatched: 11. Germline CDR1 MNHEY, CDR2 SMNVEV (reference sequence). CDR3 DNA sequence: TGTGCCAGCAGTTCCCCAGGGACAGGGGGATCAGGCGAGCAGTACTTC. Its translation: CASSSPGTGGSGEQYF.

The sample holds a few counts of this clonotype. This sequence joins TRBV6-6 and TRBJ1-3; no firm D call. This CDR3 spans 14 amino acids. The V end was cut by 0 bases, the J end by 4 bases, with 7 bases between. CDR1 MNHNY and CDR2 SVGAGI come from the germline V gene (reference sequence). The CDR3 DNA is TGTGCCAGCAGTTACTCTATGGGAGGAAACACCATATATTTT. Translating it yields CASSYSMGGNTIYF.

This clonotype was counted only a few times. This rearrangement joins TRBV7-9 to TRBJ2-7; 8 bases fit TRBD1. J lost 0 bases, V lost 5 bases, and 9 bases had no gene match. From germline, CDR1 is SEHNR and CDR2 FQNEAQ (reference sequence). The CDR3 extends over 16 amino acids. CDR3 protein: CASSRGTGGGSYEQYF. CDR3 bases: TGTGCCAGCAGCCGTGGGACAGGTGGGGGCTCCTACGAGCAGTACTTC.

Note on this clonotype: Sequence at one end of the junction differs from germline and may be a read error. The CDR3 loop reads CASSYGSGQYGYTF. CDR3 coding DNA: TGTGCCAGCAGTTACGGTAGCGGTCAATATGGCTACACCTTC. The J gene is TRBJ1-2, the V gene TRBV10-3; D is undetermined. The CDR3 runs to 14 residues. Germline CDR1 is ENHRY and CDR2 is SYGVKD.

The count of this clonotype is one. This chain uses TRBV10-3 with TRBJ2-7; D not resolved. The CDR3 is 13 amino acids. The V end was cut by 3 bases, the J end by 4 bases, with 10 bases between. Germline-derived CDR1 and CDR2 are ENHRY and SYGVKD. CDR3 amino acids: CAISDRPTYEQYF. The CDR3 DNA is TGTGCCATCAGTGATCGGCCTACATACGAGCAGTACTTC.

This clonotype was picked up many times. The V gene is TRBV6-5, the J gene TRBJ2-7; 8 bases agree with TRBD1. Germline CDR1 reads MNHEY; CDR2 reads SVGAGI. Trimming removed 6 bases from V and 3 bases from J; junction bases left unmatched: 1. CDR3 length equals 12 residues. The CDR3 bases are TGTGCCAGCAGGACAGGGGACTACGAGCAGTACTTC. Its translation is CASRTGDYEQYF.